This T cell receptor (beta chain) came from a study of blood T cell repertoires in COVID-19. This clone was counted a few times. Original processing methods: The authors estimated nucleated cell counts from reference gene primer amplification. Measured with immunoSEQ multiplex PCR; TCRdb has only the in-frame clones, and not every one. V and J calls and clone size follow that table, whereas D and trimming were derived from the DNA. Here the sample spans some 250,000 clones, about 86% being singletons. Sequenced: peripheral blood. The TCR sequence derives from a man aged 50 or older with active or convalescent COVID-19.

Here the CDR3 DNA reads TGTGCCAGCAGCCAAGATACTCATCAGCCCCAGCATTTT. It is translated as CASSQDTHQPQHF. The rearrangement uses TRBV3-1 (or the pseudogene TRBV3-2) and TRBJ1-5; D unclear. Per the germline V gene, CDR1 is LGHDT and CDR2 is YNNKEL (reference sequence). V was trimmed by 0 bases and J by 5 bases, leaving 5 bases between them. The CDR3 consists of 13 residues.